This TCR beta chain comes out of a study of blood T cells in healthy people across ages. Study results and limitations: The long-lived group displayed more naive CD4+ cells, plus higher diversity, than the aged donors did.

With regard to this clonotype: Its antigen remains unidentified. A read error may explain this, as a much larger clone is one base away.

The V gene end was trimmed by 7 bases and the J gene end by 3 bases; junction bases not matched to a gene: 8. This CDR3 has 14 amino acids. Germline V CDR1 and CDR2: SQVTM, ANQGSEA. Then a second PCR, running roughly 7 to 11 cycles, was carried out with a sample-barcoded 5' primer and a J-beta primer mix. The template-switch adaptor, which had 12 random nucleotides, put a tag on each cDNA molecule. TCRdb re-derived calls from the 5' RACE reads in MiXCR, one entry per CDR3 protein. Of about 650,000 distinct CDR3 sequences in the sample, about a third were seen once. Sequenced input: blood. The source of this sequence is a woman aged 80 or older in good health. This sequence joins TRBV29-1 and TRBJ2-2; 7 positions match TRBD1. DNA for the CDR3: TGCAGCGCCCAACAGGGGTCCGACACCGGGGAGCTGTTTTTT. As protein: CSAQQGSDTGELFF.